The clone carrying this T cell receptor beta chain was counted a few times. Both 60 Vbeta primers and 13 Jbeta primers went into the PCR. The method was immunoSEQ multiplex PCR; TCRdb's version includes in-frame clones alone and lacks a portion of them. This sample has about 160,000 clones, with 82% found just once. This sample was included in a study of cytomegalovirus exposure and HLA in healthy donors. The sequence derives from a girl aged 5-17 years in good health and CMV-seropositive. Material: PBMCs.

CDR3: CASSLGAGANDEQYF. The CDR3 DNA reads TGCGCCAGCAGCTTGGGAGCGGGAGCGAACGACGAGCAGTACTTC. The rearrangement links TRBV5-1 to TRBJ2-7; 8 bases line up with TRBD2. Germline CDR1 SGHRS, CDR2 YFSETQ. The CDR3 extends over 15 amino acids. V gave up 0 bases and J gave up 5 bases; unmatched junction bases: 7. The whole variable domain, filled in from reference TRBV5-1 and TRBJ2-7, reads KAGVTQTPRYLIKTRGQQVTLSCSPISGHRSVSWYQQTPGQGLQFLFEYFSETQRNKGNFPGRFSGRQFSNSRSEMNVSTLELGDSALYLCASSLGAGANDEQYFGPGTRLTVT.